These T cell receptor beta chains were read from a single sample in a study of T-cell reconstitution after alpha-beta-depleted transplantation in children. MiXCR, applied by TCRdb to the PCR reads, yields one record per CDR3 protein. Among approximately 89,000 distinct CDR3 sequences, 15% to 17% were seen once, and the ten largest hold around a fifth. The sample here was PBMCs, mostly from graft donor cells, taken 180 days after TCRalphabeta/CD19-depleted stem cell transplant. Receptors originate from a male patient aged 2-9 years who had a stem cell transplant for acute lymphoblastic leukemia, so the T cells may come from the graft donor. CDR3s leave out the opening cysteine and the closing phenylalanine or tryptophan. The order of the fields is V gene, J gene, D gene, CDR3 protein. A D gene is named only where the DNA matches it firmly.

v_call: TRBV12-3/TRBV12-4; j_call: TRBJ2-5; d_call: NA; cdr3_aa: ASIPGSRTKGETQY
v_call: TRBV18; j_call: TRBJ1-6; d_call: NA; cdr3_aa: ASSQAPLSPLH
v_call: TRBV20-1; j_call: TRBJ2-7; d_call: NA; cdr3_aa: SARSLRTEGESYEQY
v_call: TRBV6-2/TRBV6-3; j_call: TRBJ2-2; d_call: NA; cdr3_aa: ASSYDVDLTGELF
v_call: TRBV5-1; j_call: TRBJ2-3; d_call: NA; cdr3_aa: ASSGDSTDTQY
v_call: TRBV5-6; j_call: TRBJ2-7; d_call: NA; cdr3_aa: ASSLWDPSYEQY
v_call: TRBV5-5; j_call: TRBJ1-2; d_call: NA; cdr3_aa: ASSPPGHLYGYT
v_call: TRBV4-1; j_call: TRBJ2-5; d_call: TRBD1; cdr3_aa: ASSQSFMTGVSETQY
v_call: TRBV12-5; j_call: TRBJ2-7; d_call: NA; cdr3_aa: ASGLNAYEQY
v_call: TRBV6-2/TRBV6-3; j_call: TRBJ1-2; d_call: NA; cdr3_aa: ASRPDSLGIYGYT
v_call: TRBV5-1; j_call: TRBJ2-5; d_call: NA; cdr3_aa: ASSPGGVQETQY
v_call: TRBV15; j_call: TRBJ1-1; d_call: TRBD1; cdr3_aa: ATSKQGDTEAF
v_call: TRBV20-1; j_call: TRBJ2-1; d_call: NA; cdr3_aa: SSRGQAASSYNEQF
v_call: TRBV5-1; j_call: TRBJ2-5; d_call: NA; cdr3_aa: ASSLTGETQY
v_call: TRBV5-1; j_call: TRBJ1-1; d_call: NA; cdr3_aa: ASSLERFNEAF
v_call: TRBV29-1; j_call: TRBJ1-1; d_call: TRBD1; cdr3_aa: SVVVDRVGEAF
v_call: TRBV7-9; j_call: TRBJ2-2; d_call: TRBD2; cdr3_aa: ASSIPGTSGATRELF
v_call: TRBV4-1; j_call: TRBJ1-4; d_call: NA; cdr3_aa: ASSLGSGGEKLF
v_call: TRBV5-1; j_call: TRBJ2-7; d_call: NA; cdr3_aa: ASSLAGPRGYEQY
v_call: TRBV12-3/TRBV12-4; j_call: TRBJ2-3; d_call: NA; cdr3_aa: ASSFPGFTDTQY
v_call: TRBV5-6; j_call: TRBJ2-1; d_call: TRBD2; cdr3_aa: ASSLGLAGGRNEQF
v_call: TRBV7-9; j_call: TRBJ1-4; d_call: NA; cdr3_aa: ASSRGRGEKLF
v_call: TRBV7-9; j_call: TRBJ2-7; d_call: NA; cdr3_aa: ASSLGQGSHEQY
v_call: TRBV7-9; j_call: TRBJ1-4; d_call: TRBD1; cdr3_aa: ASSSRDRGSEKLF
v_call: TRBV28; j_call: TRBJ1-1; d_call: TRBD1; cdr3_aa: ASSLGTGLRVNTEAF
v_call: TRBV11-3; j_call: TRBJ2-2; d_call: NA; cdr3_aa: ASSARGIPGTGELF
v_call: TRBV7-2; j_call: TRBJ2-7; d_call: NA; cdr3_aa: ASSLKLFYEQY
v_call: TRBV24-1; j_call: TRBJ2-2; d_call: TRBD1; cdr3_aa: ATSEAPGQGAQTGELF
v_call: TRBV5-6; j_call: TRBJ2-7; d_call: NA; cdr3_aa: ASSPGDRYEQY
v_call: TRBV18; j_call: TRBJ2-1; d_call: NA; cdr3_aa: ASSPPVQSSYNEQF
v_call: TRBV14; j_call: TRBJ2-7; d_call: NA; cdr3_aa: ASSQAPGQVQY
v_call: TRBV30; j_call: TRBJ1-2; d_call: TRBD1; cdr3_aa: AWVRTGKVSGGYT
v_call: TRBV12-3/TRBV12-4; j_call: TRBJ1-2; d_call: NA; cdr3_aa: ASSLPPGVGST
v_call: TRBV7-2; j_call: TRBJ2-7; d_call: NA; cdr3_aa: ASSSAGYRQY
v_call: TRBV29-1; j_call: TRBJ2-7; d_call: NA; cdr3_aa: SVFAGSVVYEQY
v_call: TRBV7-8; j_call: TRBJ2-5; d_call: NA; cdr3_aa: ASSSGTQETQY
v_call: TRBV29-1; j_call: TRBJ1-4; d_call: NA; cdr3_aa: SVRSNEKLF
v_call: TRBV3-1; j_call: TRBJ2-1; d_call: TRBD2; cdr3_aa: ASSQATSGGWDEQF
v_call: TRBV19; j_call: TRBJ2-5; d_call: NA; cdr3_aa: ASSRIGETQY
v_call: TRBV7-9; j_call: TRBJ1-6; d_call: NA; cdr3_aa: ASSSMLTGLSSPLH
v_call: TRBV7-8; j_call: TRBJ2-1; d_call: NA; cdr3_aa: ASTPTAISDEQF
v_call: TRBV20-1; j_call: TRBJ2-1; d_call: NA; cdr3_aa: SAKHPGPYNEQF
v_call: TRBV20-1; j_call: TRBJ2-5; d_call: TRBD2; cdr3_aa: SALPMAGGNQETQY
v_call: TRBV2; j_call: TRBJ2-5; d_call: NA; cdr3_aa: ASSVGNRETQY
v_call: TRBV15; j_call: TRBJ2-1; d_call: TRBD2; cdr3_aa: ATSRDPGGGRYNEQF
v_call: TRBV12-3/TRBV12-4; j_call: TRBJ2-2; d_call: NA; cdr3_aa: AVQGGGAGELF
v_call: TRBV7-2; j_call: TRBJ1-5; d_call: TRBD1; cdr3_aa: ASSPRDRGSNQPQH
v_call: TRBV5-1; j_call: TRBJ2-7; d_call: NA; cdr3_aa: ASSLAVGRQDEQY
v_call: TRBV29-1; j_call: TRBJ1-1; d_call: NA; cdr3_aa: SLTVVLLMNTEAF
v_call: TRBV12-3/TRBV12-4; j_call: TRBJ2-7; d_call: TRBD2; cdr3_aa: ASSLAVLAGGYHEQY
v_call: TRBV25-1; j_call: TRBJ2-5; d_call: NA; cdr3_aa: ASSEFRANQETQY
v_call: TRBV7-9; j_call: TRBJ2-7; d_call: NA; cdr3_aa: ASSLAGHSYEQY
v_call: TRBV20-1; j_call: TRBJ2-1; d_call: NA; cdr3_aa: SASIPQRPWHEQF
v_call: TRBV2; j_call: TRBJ2-5; d_call: NA; cdr3_aa: ASRQYQETQY
v_call: TRBV14; j_call: TRBJ1-1; d_call: NA; cdr3_aa: ASSPPNTEAF
v_call: TRBV5-1; j_call: TRBJ2-5; d_call: TRBD1; cdr3_aa: ASSGGTGPQETQY
v_call: TRBV6-1; j_call: TRBJ1-5; d_call: TRBD1; cdr3_aa: ASRRQGFNQPQH
v_call: TRBV20-1; j_call: TRBJ2-7; d_call: NA; cdr3_aa: SARDGQGAKYEQY
v_call: TRBV7-9; j_call: TRBJ1-5; d_call: TRBD1; cdr3_aa: ASSSDRGNQPQH
v_call: TRBV5-1; j_call: TRBJ2-7; d_call: TRBD1; cdr3_aa: ASSPRGQGSYEQY